This paragraph reports one TCR beta chain. Its matching antigen is unknown. The record originates from a study of vaccination and CD4 T cells after COVID-19. Study in general: Nasal swab PCR had shown SARS-CoV-2 positivity in the convalescent patients (under ten mild cases, one severe case). Overlapping spike pools from SARS-CoV-2 and HCoV-NL63, HCoV-OC43 and HCoV-229E served as culture stimuli.

Oncomine TCR Beta short-read sequencing was applied to DNA from cultured CD4+ T cells. One entry per CDR3 protein, called by TCRdb with MiXCR from the PCR reads. This repertoire shows 10,000 to 15,000 distinct CDR3 sequences, about 76% found once; its top ten account for around 30%. Points from the study as a whole: Convalescent patients had 304 of 307 vaccine-specific clones showing spike mono-reactivity.

Described treatment: 10-day PBMC culture with coronavirus spike peptide pools or control peptides (ViraFEST assay). V was clipped by 1 base and J by 6 bases; unmatched bases: 6. This CDR3 has 14 residues. The germline CDR1 and CDR2 sequences are DFQATT and SNEGSKA (reference sequence). This receptor was taken from a human donor who had recovered from COVID-19. Sequenced input: CD4+ T cells from blood, cultured in vitro. V gene TRBV20-1 combines with J gene TRBJ1-5, with 7 bases fitting TRBD1. Here the CDR3 DNA reads TGCAGTGCTAGAGGACAGGGCGGCGGTCAGCCCCAGCATTTT. This codes for CSARGQGGGQPQHF.